One sample yielded the 5 T cell receptor beta chains listed below, sequenced in a study of cytomegalovirus exposure and HLA in healthy donors. 60 Vbeta and 13 Jbeta primers were used in PCR. The assay was immunoSEQ multiplex PCR, and TCRdb's table has in-frame clones only and misses some. The sample includes about 160,000 clones, about 75% seen only once; the top ten take about 0.91%. The sequencing input was PBMCs. The receptors were sampled from a woman in her forties or fifties in good health and CMV-seropositive.

The chain combines TRBV6-1 with TRBJ2-7; TRBD2 aligns across 11 bases. This CDR3 contains 15 residues. V trimming: 0 bases; J trimming: 4 bases; junction bases outside the gene matches: 2. Germline assignment: CDR1 MNHNS and CDR2 SASEGT. As DNA, the CDR3 is TGTGCCAGCAGTGAAGCACTAGCGGGAGTTTACGAGCAGTACTTC. Encoded protein: CASSEALAGVYEQYF.

The rearrangement joins TRBV7-3 to TRBJ2-3, with 8 bases aligning to TRBD1. The junction had 2 bases not matched to a gene; V was cut back by 2 bases and J by 1 base. Looked up from germline, CDR1 is SGHTA and CDR2 is FQGTGA. The CDR3 runs 15 residues. CDR3 DNA sequence: TGTGCCAGCAGCTTACAGGGGGCTGGCACAGATACGCAGTATTTT. Amino acids: CASSLQGAGTDTQYF.

This clone turned up a few times. The CDR3 is CASSLEGTRNTEAFF. In DNA, the CDR3 is TGTGCCAGCAGCTTAGAGGGCACGCGGAACACTGAAGCTTTCTTT. This chain uses TRBV11-2 with TRBJ1-1; no firm D call. The length of the CDR3 is 15 residues. The germline V gene encodes CDR1 SGHAT and CDR2 FQNNGV. Trimming shortened V by 0 bases and J by 1 base, and 9 bases separated the two germline ends.

This clone occurred a few times. V and J are TRBV2 and TRBJ2-7; 7 bases are a match to TRBD1. The CDR3 is made up of 15 amino acids. Germline-derived CDR1 and CDR2 are SNHLY and FYNNEI. The trim removed 3 bases at V and 3 bases at J, leaving 8 bases unmatched. The CDR3 is CASSEATGKIYEQYF. Written as DNA, the CDR3 is TGTGCCAGCAGTGAGGCGACAGGGAAGATCTACGAGCAGTACTTC.

This clone was seen once. The CDR3 protein is CASSRGTSRGSYEQYF. The CDR3 region has the DNA TGCGCCAGCAGCCGGGGGACTAGCCGAGGCTCCTACGAGCAGTACTTC. This chain links TRBV4-1 with TRBJ2-7; 9 bases match TRBD2. The V segment lost 4 bases and the J segment 0 bases; nucleotides outside the gene matches: 7. Germline V lookup: CDR1 MGHRA, CDR2 YSYEKL. This CDR3 is built from 16 residues.